The clone carrying this T cell receptor beta chain was seen more than once but under ten times. This CDR3 has 14 residues. Trimming cost V 0 bases and J 9 bases, with 12 bases left between them. Germline CDR1 and CDR2: MNHEY and SVGEGT. The data are from a study of T-cell reconstitution after alpha-beta-depleted transplantation in children. Molecular barcoding with unique molecular identifiers was used for the TCRbeta library. TCRdb re-analysed the PCR reads in MiXCR, keeping a single row per CDR3 protein. The repertoire includes some 490,000 distinct CDR3 sequences, under 15% of them detected once, and 4.5% to 6% sits in the top ten.

The TCR was taken from a human donor who donated a stem cell graft to a child with combined immunodeficiency. V usage is TRBV6-2 or TRBV6-3 and J usage is TRBJ2-1; no firm D call. Sequenced here: PBMCs from the stem cell graft donor, sampled from the stem cell graft. CDR3: CASSYSKDPGEQFF. In nucleotides, the CDR3 is TGTGCCAGCAGTTACTCGAAGGATCCGGGTGAGCAGTTCTTC.